The present T cell receptor beta chain was sequenced within a study of blood T cell repertoires in COVID-19. Looking at the study overall: Sample material is recorded as cDNA or gDNA derived from T cells, B-cell-depleted T cells, or PBMCs.

Comments on this clone: Other DNA sequences from this sample encode an identical CDR3 as well.

Per the study methods: Reference gene primers were amplified, and this amplification served to estimate nucleated cell counts. Clones were read by immunoSEQ multiplex PCR, and TCRdb kept only the in-frame ones, dropping some. D and trimming come from the DNA, and the V and J calls and clone size come from that table. In the table there are fewer than 500,000 clones, roughly 90% of which are singletons. V was shortened by 2 bases and J by 0 bases, with 6 bases between the two germline ends. This CDR3 is built from 13 residues. Germline lookup yields CDR1 SGHRS and CDR2 YFSETQ. The specimen sequenced was peripheral blood. This TCR came from a woman in her 30s with acute or convalescent COVID-19. This chain links TRBV5-1 with TRBJ2-7; weak D call: TRBD2 (5 bases). CDR3: CASSFRDSYEQYF. CDR3 nucleotides: TGCGCCAGCAGCTTCCGGGACTCCTACGAGCAGTACTTC.